The 26 T cell receptor beta chains presented below share a single source sample, sequenced in a study of blood T cell repertoires in COVID-19. The assay was immunoSEQ multiplex PCR, and TCRdb's table has in-frame clones only and misses some. The table has roughly 300,000 clones, more than 80% seen once; the top ten hold more than 0.95%. Input material: PBMCs or T cells enriched from blood (not recorded which). These receptors originate from a woman aged 25-40 years who had recovered from COVID-19.

This clone has more than one count but fewer than ten. This chain links TRBV5-1 with TRBJ2-7; D remains unclear. Deletions cut 4 bases from V and 3 bases from J, with 8 bases between. This CDR3 comprises 12 residues. The V gene's germline CDR1 is SGHRS and CDR2 YFSETQ. CDR3 region: CASSLDDYEQYF. The CDR3 nucleotides read TGCGCCAGCAGCCTAGACGACTACGAGCAGTACTTC.

The chain is built from TRBV4-1 and TRBJ1-2, with a tentative D call TRBD1 (6 bases). Per the germline V gene, CDR1 is MGHRA and CDR2 is YSYEKL. The CDR3 is 14 amino acids. Deletions cut 0 bases from V and 2 bases from J, with 7 bases between. CDR3 protein: CASSQDRGNYGYTF. CDR3 in DNA: TGCGCCAGCAGCCAAGACAGGGGAAACTATGGCTACACCTTC.

This sequence joins TRBV4-3 and TRBJ1-2; a possible D gene is TRBD1 (6 bases). In germline, CDR1 is LGHNA, CDR2 YSLEER. The CDR3 sequence is 14 residues long. The V end was cut by 1 base, the J end by 4 bases, with 10 bases between. The DNA for the CDR3 is TGCGCCAGCAGCCAAGTGATAGGGGGCTATGGCTACACCTTC. This gives the protein CASSQVIGGYGYTF.

The chain recombines TRBV4-1 with TRBJ1-1; tentative D call: TRBD1 (6 bases). V lost 4 bases to trimming and J lost 0 bases, with 6 bases between them. The length of the CDR3 is 13 residues. Per the germline V gene, CDR1 is MGHRA and CDR2 is YSYEKL. Here the CDR3 reads CASSRGLNTEAFF. CDR3 DNA: TGCGCCAGCAGCCGGGGGCTGAACACTGAAGCTTTCTTT.

J is TRBJ2-7 and V is TRBV7-9; no clear D. The CDR3 has 12 residues. Germline CDR1 is SEHNR and CDR2 is FQNEAQ (reference sequence). The V end lost 6 bases, the J end lost 4 bases, and 10 bases lay between the germline ends. CDR3 region: CASSLDAYEQYF. The DNA for the CDR3 is TGTGCCAGCAGTCTAGACGCGTACGAGCAGTACTTC.

The V and J genes are TRBV11-2 and TRBJ2-7; 14 bases line up with TRBD2. V shed 5 bases, J shed 4 bases, and the junction held 7 bases outside the gene matches. Per the germline V gene, CDR1 is SGHAT and CDR2 is FQNNGV. The CDR3 has 16 amino acids. The CDR3 sequence is CASSAGLAGGLYEQYF. The CDR3 coding sequence is TGTGCCAGCAGCGCTGGACTAGCGGGAGGATTATACGAGCAGTACTTC.

The CDR3 region has the DNA TGTGCCAGCAGCTTAGAAGATTCCACAGCCACAGATACGCAGTATTTT. Translated, it gives CASSLEDSTATDTQYF. V usage is TRBV7-2 and J usage is TRBJ2-3; D is undetermined. Germline V gene lookup returns CDR1 SGHTA and CDR2 FQGNSA. The CDR3 length is 16 residues. The V and J ends lost 1 base and 2 bases respectively, with 13 bases between them.

This rearrangement joins TRBV9 to TRBJ1-4; D unclear. The CDR3 is 15 amino acids. Germline CDR1 and CDR2: SGDLS and YYNGEE. V gave up 0 bases and J gave up 5 bases, with 11 bases separating them. The CDR3 sequence: CASSVGGSENEKLFF. CDR3 bases: TGTGCCAGCAGCGTAGGTGGCAGCGAGAATGAAAAACTGTTTTTT. The full variable domain, with the rest looked up from reference TRBV9 and TRBJ1-4, is DSGVTQTPKHLITATGQRVTLRCSPRSGDLSVYWYQQSLDQGLQFLIQYYNGEERAKGNILERFSAQQFPDLHSELNLSSLELGDSALYFCASSVGGSENEKLFFGSGTQLSVL.

V is TRBV28 and J is TRBJ2-7, with TRBD2 identical over 8 bases. The trim removed 6 bases at V and 2 bases at J, leaving 12 bases unmatched. Germline V gives CDR1 MDHEN, CDR2 SYDVKM. CDR3 length equals 16 residues. The CDR3 DNA sequence: TGTGCCAGCAGGATCGCTCTGGCGGGAGGTCCCTACGAGCAGTACTTC. Its translation is CASRIALAGGPYEQYF.

This chain uses TRBV6-1 with TRBJ2-1; 9 bases map to TRBD1. Germline-derived CDR1 and CDR2 are MNHNS and SASEGT. V lost 2 bases to trimming and J lost 6 bases; unmatched junction nucleotides: 5. The CDR3 runs to 15 residues. DNA for the CDR3: TGTGCCAGCAGTGAAACCGAGACAGGGGGCAATGAGCAGTTCTTC. This codes for CASSETETGGNEQFF.

This clone was detected a few times. The chain joins TRBV30 to TRBJ1-3; 7 bases map to TRBD1. The ends lost 5 bases at V and 3 bases at J; junction bases unmatched: 7. Germline CDR1 reads GTSNPN; CDR2 reads SVGIG (reference sequence). There are 14 residues in the CDR3. DNA for the CDR3: TGTGCCTGGGACAGGGACGGTCGTGGAAACACCATATATTTT. This sequence encodes CAWDRDGRGNTIYF.

CDR3 protein: CASSILAGGIDTQYF. DNA for the CDR3: TGTGCCAGCAGTATTCTAGCGGGAGGGATAGATACGCAGTATTTT. V is TRBV6-2 or TRBV6-3 and J is TRBJ2-3; 12 bases are shared with TRBD2. Trimming at V came to 5 bases and at J to 5 bases, leaving 5 bases not matched to a gene. CDR3 length equals 15 residues. Germline-derived CDR1 and CDR2 are MNHEY and SVGEGT.

Details on this clone: The sample contains more than one DNA sequence encoding this CDR3. In nucleotides, the CDR3 is TGTGCCAGTAGTATACCTACAGGCTCTGGGGCCAACGTCCTGACTTTC. Translating gives CASSIPTGSGANVLTF. The chain links TRBV19 to TRBJ2-6; tentatively, D is TRBD1 (5 bases). Germline CDR1 LNHDA, CDR2 SQIVND (reference sequence). V lost 2 bases and J lost 0, with 8 bases in between. There are 16 residues in the CDR3. Complete variable domain (other parts from reference TRBV19 and TRBJ2-6): DGGITQSPKYLFRKEGQNVTLSCEQNLNHDAMYWYRQDPGQGLRLIYYSQIVNDFQKGDIAEGYSVSREKKESFPLTVTSAQKNPTAFYLCASSIPTGSGANVLTFGAGSRLTVL.

The chain links TRBV19 to TRBJ2-1; TRBD2 aligns across 7 bases. Per germline, CDR1 LNHDA and CDR2 SQIVND (reference sequence). V was pared by 1 base and J by 2 bases, with 8 bases of the junction left unmatched. This CDR3 is built from 17 residues. Here the CDR3 DNA reads TGTGCCAGTAGTATAGCGGGAGGTTGGAACACCTACAATGAGCAGTTCTTC. Residues: CASSIAGGWNTYNEQFF.

V usage is TRBV5-1 and J usage is TRBJ2-1; D perhaps matches TRBD2 (7 bases). Trimming pared 3 bases from V and 9 bases from J, leaving 10 bases between. The germline CDR1 and CDR2 sequences are SGHRS and YFSETQ. The CDR3 loop spans 12 amino acids. CDR3: CASSWGGGEQFF. CDR3 sequence (DNA): TGCGCCAGCAGCTGGGGAGGGGGTGAGCAGTTCTTC.

The chain has TRBV4-3 and TRBJ1-2; D possibly corresponds to TRBD1 (5 bases). Germline CDR1 LGHNA, CDR2 YSLEER. The CDR3 runs to 14 residues. The V end was cut by 2 bases, the J end by 5 bases, with 12 bases between. CDR3 nucleotides: TGCGCCAGCAGCCAATTCGGGACTTTATATGGCTACACCTTC. Residues: CASSQFGTLYGYTF.

The rearrangement links TRBV30 to TRBJ1-4; TRBD1 matches at 7 bases. The CDR3 spans 13 residues. Germline loops: CDR1 GTSNPN, CDR2 SVGIG (reference sequence). With 2 bases clipped from V and 7 bases from J, the junction kept 4 bases outside the gene matches. This CDR3 is CAWSPGTVEKLFF. In DNA, the CDR3 is TGTGCCTGGAGTCCCGGGACAGTTGAAAAACTGTTTTTT.

The rearrangement links TRBV6-2 or TRBV6-3 to TRBJ2-1; D unresolved. This CDR3 region has 11 residues. Trimming stripped 6 bases from V and 6 bases from J, with 6 bases between. Germline V CDR1 and CDR2: MNHEY, SVGEGT. The CDR3 DNA is TGTGCCAGCAGCCCCTTCAATGAGCAGTTCTTC. This translates into CASSPFNEQFF.

V gene TRBV5-6 combines with J gene TRBJ2-5, with 8 bases identical to TRBD1. Germline V gene sequence: CDR1 SGHDT, CDR2 YYEEEE. The CDR3 sequence is 17 residues long. Trimming took 4 bases from V and 4 from J; bases not matched to a gene: 15. The DNA of the CDR3 is TGTGCCAGCAGCCTGTCCATTGGACAGGGAGGCTCAGAGACCCAGTACTTC. Translating it yields CASSLSIGQGGSETQYF.

Here the CDR3 DNA reads TGTGCCAGCAGCCCCCGGGACAGGGGGCTTGGTGAAAAACTGTTTTTT. It is translated as CASSPRDRGLGEKLFF. The J gene is TRBJ1-4, the V gene TRBV7-2; TRBD1 matches 12 bases. With 5 bases clipped from V and 7 bases from J, the junction kept 8 bases outside the gene matches. Germline-derived CDR1 and CDR2 are SGHTA and FQGNSA. CDR3 length: 16 residues.

In DNA, the CDR3 is TGTGCCAGCAGTCGACAGGGTGGCAATCAGCCCCAGCATTTT. It translates to CASSRQGGNQPQHF. The rearrangement uses TRBV28 and TRBJ1-5, with 7 bases fitting TRBD1. In germline, CDR1 is MDHEN, CDR2 SYDVKM. The J segment lost 2 bases and the V segment lost 5 bases, leaving 3 bases of the junction unmatched. This CDR3 region has 14 residues.

The chain couples TRBV7-3 to TRBJ2-3; D is perhaps TRBD2 (6 bases). Germline lookup yields CDR1 SGHTA and CDR2 FQGTGA. Deletions cut 0 bases from V and 6 bases from J, with 13 bases between. The CDR3 totals 15 residues. The CDR3 is CASSLTGTGVDTQYF. The CDR3 nucleotides are TGTGCCAGCAGCTTAACGGGGACGGGAGTGGATACGCAGTATTTT.

The V gene is TRBV28, the J gene TRBJ1-5; TRBD1 matches at 12 bases. The CDR3 runs to 18 residues. The V gene's germline CDR1 is MDHEN and CDR2 SYDVKM. V gave up 5 bases and J gave up 2 bases; unmatched junction bases: 10. The DNA for the CDR3 is TGTGCCAGCAGTAAGACCGGGACAGGGGGCGCGGGCAATCAGCCCCAGCATTTT. This encodes CASSKTGTGGAGNQPQHF.

The V and J genes are TRBV6-2 or TRBV6-3 and TRBJ2-7; TRBD1 is a possible D gene (5 bases). This CDR3 comprises 16 residues. Trimming shortened V by 7 bases and J by 2 bases, and 21 bases separated the two germline ends. Germline values: CDR1 MNHEY, CDR2 SVGEGT. This chain's CDR3 is CASTPMATALPYEQYF. The CDR3 nucleotides are TGTGCCAGCACCCCTATGGCGACAGCCCTACCCTACGAGCAGTACTTC.

The chain joins TRBV2 to TRBJ2-1; 12 bases match TRBD2. Germline CDR1 reads SNHLY; CDR2 reads FYNNEI. The CDR3 loop spans 17 amino acids. The V segment lost 4 bases and the J segment 4 bases; nucleotides outside the gene matches: 8. CDR3 DNA sequence: TGTGCCAGCAGTGCCAGACTAGCGGGAGTTTGGTACAATGAGCAGTTCTTC. As protein: CASSARLAGVWYNEQFF.

This clone was recorded only once. The chain carries TRBV4-3 and TRBJ2-4; D might be TRBD1 (5 bases). The CDR3 is 14 amino acids. V was cut by 0 bases and J by 6 bases, with 9 bases left in between. Germline V gene data show CDR1 as LGHNA and CDR2 as YSLEER. Here the CDR3 DNA reads TGCGCCAGCAGCCAAGAAAGGGGTAGAAACATTCAGTACTTC. It translates to CASSQERGRNIQYF.